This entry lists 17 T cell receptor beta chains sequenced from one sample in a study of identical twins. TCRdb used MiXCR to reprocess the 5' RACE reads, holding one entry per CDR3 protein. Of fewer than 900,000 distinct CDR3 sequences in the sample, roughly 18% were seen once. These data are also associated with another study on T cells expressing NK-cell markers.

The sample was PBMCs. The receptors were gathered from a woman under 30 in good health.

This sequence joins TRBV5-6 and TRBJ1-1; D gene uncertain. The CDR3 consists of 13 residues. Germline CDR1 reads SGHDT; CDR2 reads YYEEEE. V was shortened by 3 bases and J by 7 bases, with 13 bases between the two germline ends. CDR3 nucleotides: TGTGCCAGCAGCTCGGGGTACAAGGTTGAAGCTTTCTTT. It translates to CASSSGYKVEAFF.

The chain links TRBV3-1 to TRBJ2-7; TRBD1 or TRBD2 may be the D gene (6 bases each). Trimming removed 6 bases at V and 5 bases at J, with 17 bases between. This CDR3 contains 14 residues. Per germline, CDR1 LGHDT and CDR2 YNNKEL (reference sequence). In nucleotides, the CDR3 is TGTGCCAGCAGACTACAGGGCGGGGAAAACGAGCAGTACTTC. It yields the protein CASRLQGGENEQYF.

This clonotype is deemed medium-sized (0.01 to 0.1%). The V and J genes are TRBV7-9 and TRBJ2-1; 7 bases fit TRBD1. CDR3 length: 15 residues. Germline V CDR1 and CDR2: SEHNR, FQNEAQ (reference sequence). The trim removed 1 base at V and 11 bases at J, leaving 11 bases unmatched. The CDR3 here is CASSLEQGRANKQFF. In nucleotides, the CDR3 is TGTGCCAGCAGCTTAGAACAGGGGCGCGCCAACAAGCAGTTCTTC.

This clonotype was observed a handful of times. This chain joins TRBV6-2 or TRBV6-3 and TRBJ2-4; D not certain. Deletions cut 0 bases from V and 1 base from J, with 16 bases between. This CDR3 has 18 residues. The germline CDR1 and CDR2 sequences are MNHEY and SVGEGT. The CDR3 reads CASSYSIQESVAKNIQYF. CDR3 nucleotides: TGTGCCAGCAGTTACTCGATCCAGGAGAGTGTTGCCAAAAACATTCAGTACTTC.

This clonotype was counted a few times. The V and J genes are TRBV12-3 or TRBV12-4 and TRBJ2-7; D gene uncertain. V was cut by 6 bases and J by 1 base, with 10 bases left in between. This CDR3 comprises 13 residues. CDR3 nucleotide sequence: TGTGCCAGCAGGAGGACGGCTTCCTACGAGCAGTACTTC. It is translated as CASRRTASYEQYF.

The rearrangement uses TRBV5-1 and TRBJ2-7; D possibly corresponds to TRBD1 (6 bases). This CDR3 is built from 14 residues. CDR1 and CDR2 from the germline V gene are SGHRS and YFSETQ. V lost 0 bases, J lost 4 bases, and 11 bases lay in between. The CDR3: CASSLVAGEYEQYF. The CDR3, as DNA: TGCGCCAGCAGCTTGGTGGCAGGGGAATACGAGCAGTACTTC.

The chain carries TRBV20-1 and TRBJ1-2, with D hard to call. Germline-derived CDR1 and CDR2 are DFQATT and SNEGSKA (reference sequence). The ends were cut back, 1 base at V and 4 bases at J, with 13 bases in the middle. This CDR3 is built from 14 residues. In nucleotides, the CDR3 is TGCAGTGCTAGAGTGGCGACCTCGTCCTATGGCTACACCTTC. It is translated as CSARVATSSYGYTF.

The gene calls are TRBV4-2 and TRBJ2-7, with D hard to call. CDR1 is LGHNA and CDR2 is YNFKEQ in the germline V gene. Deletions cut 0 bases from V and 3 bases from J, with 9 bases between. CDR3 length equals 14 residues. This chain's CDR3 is CASSQEVRDYEQYF. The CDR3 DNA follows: TGTGCCAGCAGCCAAGAAGTACGCGACTACGAGCAGTACTTC.

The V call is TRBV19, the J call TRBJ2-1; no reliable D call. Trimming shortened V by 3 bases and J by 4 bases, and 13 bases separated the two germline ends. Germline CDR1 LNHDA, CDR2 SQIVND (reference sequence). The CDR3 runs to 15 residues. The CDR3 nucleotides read TGTGCCAGTAGTATTCCGACTGTAGGGTACAATGAGCAGTTCTTC. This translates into CASSIPTVGYNEQFF.

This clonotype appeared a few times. CDR3 protein: CSVEVRTVVSYEQYF. CDR3 DNA: TGCAGCGTTGAAGTTAGGACAGTTGTCTCCTACGAGCAGTACTTC. V and J are TRBV29-1 and TRBJ2-7; D possibly corresponds to TRBD1 (6 bases). This CDR3 is 15 amino acids long. The ends were cut back, 1 base at V and 0 bases at J, with 13 bases in the middle. Germline V gives CDR1 SQVTM, CDR2 ANQGSEA.

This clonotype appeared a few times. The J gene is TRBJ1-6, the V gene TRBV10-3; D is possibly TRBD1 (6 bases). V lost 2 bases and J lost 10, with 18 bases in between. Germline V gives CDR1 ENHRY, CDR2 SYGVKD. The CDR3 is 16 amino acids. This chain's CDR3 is CAISEGPQQGGSPLHF. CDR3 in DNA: TGTGCCATCAGTGAGGGGCCTCAACAGGGAGGATCACCCCTCCACTTT.

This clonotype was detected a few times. CDR3 amino acids: CASSGGGGDEKLFF. CDR3 in DNA: TGTGCCAGCAGTGGGGGAGGAGGGGACGAAAAACTGTTTTTT. V usage is TRBV6-1 and J usage is TRBJ1-4, with D perhaps TRBD1 (5 bases). Germline CDR1 and CDR2: MNHNS and SASEGT. V was shortened by 4 bases and J by 8 bases, with 14 bases between the two germline ends. This CDR3 is 14 amino acids long.

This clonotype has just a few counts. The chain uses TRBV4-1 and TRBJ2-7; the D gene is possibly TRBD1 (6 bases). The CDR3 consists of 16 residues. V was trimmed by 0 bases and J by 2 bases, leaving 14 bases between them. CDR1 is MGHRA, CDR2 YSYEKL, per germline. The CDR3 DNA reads TGCGCCAGCAGCCAAGAAACCGGACAGATACCCTACGAGCAGTACTTC. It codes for CASSQETGQIPYEQYF.

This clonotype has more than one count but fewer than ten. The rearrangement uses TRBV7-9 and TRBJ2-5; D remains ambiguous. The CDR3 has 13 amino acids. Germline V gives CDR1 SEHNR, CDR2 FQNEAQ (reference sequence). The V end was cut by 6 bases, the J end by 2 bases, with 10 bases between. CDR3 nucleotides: TGTGCCAGCAGGGCGGAGTCGCAAGAGACCCAGTACTTC. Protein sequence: CASRAESQETQYF.

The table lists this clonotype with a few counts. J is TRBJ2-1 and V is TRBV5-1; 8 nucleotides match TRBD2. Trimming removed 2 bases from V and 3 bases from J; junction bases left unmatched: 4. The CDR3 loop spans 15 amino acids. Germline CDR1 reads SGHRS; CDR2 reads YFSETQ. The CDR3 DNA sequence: TGCGCCAGCAGCTTAAGCGGGAGCAACTACAATGAGCAGTTCTTC. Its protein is CASSLSGSNYNEQFF.

This CDR3 reads CASSLDREGGYTF. The CDR3 nucleotides are TGTGCCAGCAGCTTGGACAGGGAGGGTGGCTACACCTTC. The J gene is TRBJ1-2, the V gene TRBV7-2; 8 bases align to TRBD1. With 3 bases clipped from V and 7 bases from J, the junction kept 4 bases outside the gene matches. This CDR3 is 13 amino acids long. CDR1 and CDR2 from the germline V gene are SGHTA and FQGNSA.

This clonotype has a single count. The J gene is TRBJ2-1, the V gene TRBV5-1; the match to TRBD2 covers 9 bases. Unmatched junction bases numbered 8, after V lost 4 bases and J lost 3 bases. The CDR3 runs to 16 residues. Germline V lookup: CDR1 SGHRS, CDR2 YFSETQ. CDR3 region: CASSHPIAGVYNEQFF. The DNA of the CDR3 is TGCGCCAGCAGCCACCCCATAGCGGGAGTCTACAATGAGCAGTTCTTC.